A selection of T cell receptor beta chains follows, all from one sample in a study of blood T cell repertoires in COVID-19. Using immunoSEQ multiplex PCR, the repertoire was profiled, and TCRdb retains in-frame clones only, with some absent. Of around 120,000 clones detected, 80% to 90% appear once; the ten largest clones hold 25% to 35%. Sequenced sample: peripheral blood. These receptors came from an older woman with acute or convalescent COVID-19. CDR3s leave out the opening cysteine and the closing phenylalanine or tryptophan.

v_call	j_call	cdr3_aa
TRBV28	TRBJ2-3	ASTTVWGGLTDTQY
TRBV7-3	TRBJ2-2	ASAGGGYTGELF
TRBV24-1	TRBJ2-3	ATSDGTKSTDTQY
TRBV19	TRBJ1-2	ASRQGASNYGYT
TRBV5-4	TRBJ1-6	ASSLVGLKNSPLH
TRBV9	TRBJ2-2	ASSVVRGGTGELF
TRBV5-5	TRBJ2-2	ASSYSGGFNTGELF
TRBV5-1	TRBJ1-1	ASSLASQVNTEAF
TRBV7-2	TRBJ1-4	ASSLQGAEKLF
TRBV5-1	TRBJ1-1	ASNTAGVGTEAF
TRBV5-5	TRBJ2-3	ASSLRRGGISVADTQY
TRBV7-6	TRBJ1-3	ASSLSGGSGNTIY
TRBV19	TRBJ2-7	ASSKAASGGYEQY
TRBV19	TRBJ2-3	ASAPQGQGTDTQY
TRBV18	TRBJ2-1	ASSPDRVDNEQF
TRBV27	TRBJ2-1	ACWTTYNEQF
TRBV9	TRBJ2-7	ASSVDGTSFGQQY
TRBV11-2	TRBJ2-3	ASSSSGGTRTDTQY
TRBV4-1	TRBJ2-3	ASSSSSTDTQY
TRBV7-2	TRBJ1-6	ASSFSDRGGSPLH
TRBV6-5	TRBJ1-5	ASSPSTPNQPQH
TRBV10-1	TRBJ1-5	ASSEGEGGYQPQH
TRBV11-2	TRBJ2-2	ASSLVLAGELF
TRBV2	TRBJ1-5	ASSPRQGGSNQPQH
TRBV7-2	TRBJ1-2	ASSSLLLWTGGDYGYT
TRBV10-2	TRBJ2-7	ASSESDRAHEQY
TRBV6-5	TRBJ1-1	ASTRGSGMNTEAF
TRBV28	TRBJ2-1	ASSMFGTAGPNEQF
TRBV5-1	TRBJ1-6	ASSLTSGVGVSPLH
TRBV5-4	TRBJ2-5	ASNRQLEETQY
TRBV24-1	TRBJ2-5	ATSDWEEYQETQY
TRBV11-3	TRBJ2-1	ASRGGGEGGEQF
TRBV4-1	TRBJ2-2	ASSQGQVTGELF
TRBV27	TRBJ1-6	ASSLAQGAYNSPLH